One sample yielded the 27 T cell receptor beta chains listed below, sequenced in a study of cytomegalovirus exposure and HLA in healthy donors. Researchers ran the PCR with 60 Vbeta and 13 Jbeta primers. Only in-frame clones appear in the TCRdb table, and some are missing; sequencing was by immunoSEQ multiplex PCR. In the table there are roughly 120,000 clones, 79% of which are singletons. Sequenced material: PBMCs. These receptors originate from a man aged 25-45 years in good health and CMV-seropositive.

In its sample, this clone was seen once. The chain links TRBV27 to TRBJ1-2; possibly TRBD1 for D (6 bases). Trimming removed 6 bases at V and 6 bases at J, with 14 bases between. Germline V lookup: CDR1 MNHEY, CDR2 SMNVEV (reference sequence). The CDR3 loop spans 13 amino acids. DNA for the CDR3: TGTGCCAGCAGCCCACTACAGGGAGATGGCTACACCTTC. Translation: CASSPLQGDGYTF.

This clone was recorded only once. V gene TRBV14 combines with J gene TRBJ2-3; TRBD2 agrees at 10 bases. This CDR3 region has 17 residues. CDR1 is SGHDN and CDR2 is FVKESK in the germline V gene. V shed 2 bases, J shed 5 bases, and the junction held 10 bases outside the gene matches. CDR3 coding DNA: TGTGCCAGCAGCCAAAATATCTGGACTAGCGGATTAGATACGCAGTATTTT. Translating gives CASSQNIWTSGLDTQYF.

J is TRBJ2-5 and V is TRBV18; weak D call: TRBD2 (5 bases). The V end was cut by 3 bases, the J end by 2 bases, with 7 bases between. Germline V gene sequence: CDR1 KGHSH, CDR2 LQKENI. The CDR3 covers 13 residues. The DNA for the CDR3 is TGTGCCAGCTCACCCGGGATTCAAGAGACCCAGTACTTC. Protein product: CASSPGIQETQYF.

V is TRBV12-5 and J is TRBJ1-2; 7 bases are shared with TRBD1. CDR3 length: 18 amino acids. With 0 bases clipped from V and 1 base from J, the junction kept 11 bases outside the gene matches. Germline V gene sequence: CDR1 LGHNT, CDR2 FRNRAP. CDR3 DNA sequence: TGTGCTAGTGGTTTGGTTACTACTAACAGGGGCCATAACTATGGCTACACCTTC. Protein sequence: CASGLVTTNRGHNYGYTF.

V usage is TRBV11-3 and J usage is TRBJ1-1; tentatively, D is TRBD1 (5 bases). Trimming shortened V by 5 bases and J by 4 bases, and 20 bases separated the two germline ends. The CDR3 is 16 residues long. Germline V gene lookup returns CDR1 SGHNT and CDR2 YENEEA. This CDR3 reads CASSPKVGSGRTEAFF. The CDR3 bases are TGTGCCAGCAGCCCTAAAGTCGGGTCAGGGCGCACTGAAGCTTTCTTT.

This clone occurred a few times. V is TRBV5-1 and J is TRBJ1-1; D gene unclear. The CDR3 length is 14 residues. V was trimmed by 4 bases and J by 0 bases, leaving 10 bases between them. From germline, CDR1 is SGHRS and CDR2 YFSETQ. The CDR3 sequence is CASSIQFMNTEAFF. DNA for the CDR3: TGCGCCAGCAGCATTCAGTTCATGAACACTGAAGCTTTCTTT.

This clone appeared once. Here the CDR3 DNA reads TGTGCCAGCAGCCCCCTCCTCCCGGGACTAGCGGGCGAGCAGTACTTC. Protein product: CASSPLLPGLAGEQYF. This chain connects TRBV7-2 to TRBJ2-7; 12 bases are shared with TRBD2. The junction had 11 bases not matched to a gene; V was cut back by 5 bases and J by 6 bases. Germline CDR1 SGHTA, CDR2 FQGNSA. The CDR3 is made up of 16 amino acids.

The chain combines TRBV5-8 with TRBJ1-4; D gene unclear. The ends were cut back, 2 bases at V and 12 bases at J, with 20 bases in the middle. This CDR3 is 15 amino acids long. CDR1 and CDR2 (germline): SGHTS, YDEGEE. Written as DNA, the CDR3 is TGTGCCAGCAGCTTAGCTACCCCGGGAGTCGAGGAACTGTTTTTT. Translation: CASSLATPGVEELFF.

This chain links TRBV19 with TRBJ2-5; 9 bases align to TRBD1. This CDR3 spans 13 amino acids. CDR1 and CDR2 from the germline V gene are LNHDA and SQIVND (reference sequence). Trimming cost V 7 bases and J 4 bases; bases outside gene matches: 4. The CDR3 bases are TGTGCCAGTAAGGGGACAGGGACAGAGACCCAGTACTTC. The encoded protein is CASKGTGTETQYF.

Concerning this clone itself: The identical CDR3 is also encoded by other nucleotide sequences in the sample. The rearrangement links TRBV5-6 to TRBJ2-7; TRBD2 agrees at 9 bases. V trimming: 0 bases; J trimming: 2 bases; junction bases outside the gene matches: 3. This CDR3 is 15 amino acids long. Germline-derived CDR1 and CDR2 are SGHDT and YYEEEE. CDR3: CASSLGLAGPYEQYF. The DNA for the CDR3 is TGTGCCAGCAGCTTGGGGCTAGCGGGACCCTACGAGCAGTACTTC.

As for this clone: One junction end disagrees with the germline gene, perhaps due to a read error. The rearrangement links TRBV18 to TRBJ2-3; 7 positions agree with TRBD2. This CDR3 is built from 12 residues. The V gene's germline CDR1 is KGHSH and CDR2 LQKENI. The chain's CDR3 is CASSYWEGLRNF. The CDR3 DNA reads TGTGCCAGCTCCTACTGGGAGGGGCTTCGGAATTTT.

The V call is TRBV10-3, the J call TRBJ2-3, with TRBD2 matching over 13 bases. Trimming took 6 bases from V and 2 from J; bases not matched to a gene: 5. This CDR3 is 16 amino acids long. Germline V gene sequence: CDR1 ENHRY, CDR2 SYGVKD. The CDR3 DNA reads TGTGCCATCAGACAGACTAGCGGGGGGATCACAGATACGCAGTATTTT. It is translated as CAIRQTSGGITDTQYF.

The chain combines TRBV19 with TRBJ1-4, with 8 bases that match TRBD1. Germline V CDR1 and CDR2: LNHDA, SQIVND (reference sequence). V lost 3 bases and J lost 7; bases outside the gene matches: 13. The CDR3 extends over 17 amino acids. The CDR3 here is CASSISRQGRVTEKLFF. The CDR3 DNA sequence: TGTGCCAGTAGTATTTCGCGACAGGGGAGAGTGACTGAAAAACTGTTTTTT. The variable domain in full, with the rest retrieved from reference TRBV19 and TRBJ1-4, is DGGITQSPKYLFRKEGQNVTLSCEQNLNHDAMYWYRQDPGQGLRLIYYSQIVNDFQKGDIAEGYSVSREKKESFPLTVTSAQKNPTAFYLCASSISRQGRVTEKLFFGSGTQLSVL.

This clone has just a few counts. This chain links TRBV5-1 with TRBJ2-3; 10 nucleotides line up with TRBD2. V lost 4 bases to trimming and J lost 0 bases; unmatched junction nucleotides: 2. The CDR3 runs 15 residues. Germline CDR1 is SGHRS and CDR2 is YFSETQ. DNA for the CDR3: TGCGCCAGCAGCGTTAGCGGGGGGAGCACAGATACGCAGTATTTT. This translates into CASSVSGGSTDTQYF.

This clone has just one count. The chain employs TRBV6-6 and TRBJ2-2, with D unclear. The length of the CDR3 is 12 residues. Germline CDR1 and CDR2: MNHNY and SVGAGI (reference sequence). Trimming took 6 bases from V and 2 from J, leaving 4 bases between them. The CDR3, as DNA: TGTGCCAGCAGCCCAAACACCGGGGAGCTGTTTTTT. Protein product: CASSPNTGELFF.

With respect to this clone: Other DNA sequences within the sample encode an identical CDR3. The chain links TRBV12-1 to TRBJ1-5; the table's D gene call, TRBD1, was not cross checked with the DNA. TRBV12-1 is annotated as a pseudogene. This CDR3 is built from 15 residues. The CDR3 DNA sequence: TGTGCCAGCAGCCTGACAGGGCTTAGCAATCAGCCCCAGCATTTT. It yields the protein CASSLTGLSNQPQHF.

The J gene is TRBJ2-3, the V gene TRBV7-2; 7 nucleotides align to TRBD2. V lost 1 base, J lost 6 bases, and 7 bases stayed unmatched. CDR1 and CDR2 from the germline V gene are SGHTA and FQGNSA. This CDR3 contains 15 residues. CDR3 sequence: CASSLDPSGRDTQYF. CDR3 coding DNA: TGTGCCAGCAGCTTAGATCCTAGCGGTAGGGATACGCAGTATTTT.

This clone was detected only a few times. J is TRBJ1-6 and V is TRBV19, with D tentatively TRBD1 (5 bases). Germline V gives CDR1 LNHDA, CDR2 SQIVND (reference sequence). Trimming pared 3 bases from V and 10 bases from J, leaving 19 bases between. The CDR3 runs to 16 residues. In DNA, the CDR3 is TGTGCCAGTAGTATTAAGAGTTGGCCAGGGTGGTCACCCCTCCACTTT. Its translation is CASSIKSWPGWSPLHF.

The V and J genes are TRBV19 and TRBJ1-2; D ambiguous. V lost 1 base, J lost 2 bases, and 5 bases lay in between. Germline CDR1 and CDR2: LNHDA and SQIVND (reference sequence). CDR3 length: 13 residues. This chain's CDR3 is CASSIGVNYGYTF. DNA of the CDR3: TGTGCCAGTAGTATAGGCGTGAACTATGGCTACACCTTC.

The chain couples TRBV6-6 to TRBJ2-1; the D gene is possibly TRBD2 (5 bases). The ends were cut back, 5 bases at V and 8 bases at J, with 13 bases in the middle. Germline V gene sequence: CDR1 MNHNY, CDR2 SVGAGI (reference sequence). The CDR3 totals 13 residues. CDR3 in amino acids: CASSPGIGHEQFF. CDR3 nucleotide sequence: TGTGCCAGCAGTCCCGGGATAGGGCATGAGCAGTTCTTC.

The chain combines TRBV9 with TRBJ1-6, with TRBD1 matching over 9 bases. Germline CDR1 reads SGDLS; CDR2 reads YYNGEE. CDR3 size: 16 residues. With V trimmed by 2 bases and J by 4 bases, 4 bases remained unmatched. CDR3 residues: CASSVATGGYNSPLHF. CDR3 nucleotides: TGTGCCAGCAGCGTGGCGACAGGGGGGTATAATTCACCCCTCCACTTT.

The chain uses TRBV6-4 and TRBJ1-5; D not resolved. Germline CDR1 reads MRHNA; CDR2 reads SNTAGT. The V end was cut by 4 bases, the J end by 3 bases, with 7 bases between. The CDR3 is made up of 13 amino acids. CDR3 sequence (DNA): TGTGCCAGCAGTGTTGGGCCCAATCAGCCCCAGCATTTT. As protein: CASSVGPNQPQHF.

V and J are TRBV6-5 and TRBJ1-5, with TRBD1 matching over 9 bases. Trimming at V came to 5 bases and at J to 5 bases, leaving 7 bases not matched to a gene. Germline V gene lookup returns CDR1 MNHEY and CDR2 SVGAGI. This CDR3 region has 15 residues. The CDR3: CASSIGGQGDQPQHF. CDR3 nucleotides: TGTGCCAGCAGTATCGGGGGACAGGGCGATCAGCCCCAGCATTTT.

This rearrangement joins TRBV2 to TRBJ2-2, with TRBD1 as a possible D gene (6 bases). V was shortened by 0 bases and J by 4 bases, with 12 bases between the two germline ends. Germline assignment: CDR1 SNHLY and CDR2 FYNNEI. The CDR3 sequence is 16 residues long. CDR3 region: CASSEAGLGGTGELFF. CDR3 nucleotides: TGTGCCAGCAGTGAAGCGGGCCTAGGGGGCACCGGGGAGCTGTTTTTT.

The chain is built from TRBV28 and TRBJ1-5; TRBD1 matches 8 bases. Trimming took 3 bases from V and 3 from J; bases not matched to a gene: 4. The CDR3 is 15 residues long. The V gene's germline CDR1 is MDHEN and CDR2 SYDVKM. For the CDR3, the DNA is TGTGCCAGCAGTTTCGGGACAGGTAACAATCAGCCCCAGCATTTT. It is translated as CASSFGTGNNQPQHF.

The J gene is TRBJ2-7, the V gene TRBV6-1; 7 bases are a match to TRBD1. CDR3 size: 13 residues. Trimming took 8 bases from V and 2 from J; bases not matched to a gene: 6. Per the germline V gene, CDR1 is MNHNS and CDR2 is SASEGT. Written as DNA, the CDR3 is TGTGCCAGCCGACAGGGATCCCCCTACGAGCAGTACTTC. Amino acids: CASRQGSPYEQYF.

The chain has TRBV19 and TRBJ1-4; 10 bases agree with TRBD1. J was trimmed by 7 bases and V by 6 bases; bases with no gene match: 5. The CDR3 spans 14 residues. Germline V gene sequence: CDR1 LNHDA, CDR2 SQIVND (reference sequence). CDR3 protein: CASSWTGGGEKLFF. The DNA of the CDR3 is TGTGCCAGTAGCTGGACAGGGGGGGGTGAAAAACTGTTTTTT. The full variable domain, completed using reference TRBV19 and TRBJ1-4, is DGGITQSPKYLFRKEGQNVTLSCEQNLNHDAMYWYRQDPGQGLRLIYYSQIVNDFQKGDIAEGYSVSREKKESFPLTVTSAQKNPTAFYLCASSWTGGGEKLFFGSGTQLSVL.